This T cell receptor beta chain was captured in a study of T-cell reconstitution after alpha-beta-depleted transplantation in children. Points from the study as a whole: Fresh T-cell production supplied most of the T-cell counts and diversity seen one year after transplant. By about two months after transplant, alpha-beta T cells reportedly arose from several hundred graft clones that had expanded. The origin of high day-60 TCRbeta diversity in some patients lay in surviving recipient T cells and thymic progenitors.

For TCRbeta, the library was prepared with unique molecular identifiers. TCRdb processed the PCR reads anew with MiXCR; each CDR3 protein has one entry. This table holds 550,000 to 800,000 distinct CDR3 sequences, about an eighth found once. In germline, CDR1 is KGHSH, CDR2 LQKENI. Trimming at V came to 2 bases and at J to 7 bases, leaving 12 bases not matched to a gene. The length of the CDR3 is 17 residues. Note on this clonotype: Antigen specificity is unknown.

This TCR derives from a girl between 2 and 10 years old with congenital amegakaryocytic thrombocytopenia, due to receive a stem cell transplant. The sequences come from PBMCs, collected before TCRalphabeta/CD19-depleted stem cell transplant. The rearrangement links TRBV18 to TRBJ2-1; 9 nucleotides line up with TRBD2. The CDR3 sequence: CASSPVLAGVLDNEQFF. CDR3 coding DNA: TGTGCCAGCTCACCAGTTTTAGCGGGAGTCCTGGATAATGAGCAGTTCTTC.